The 26 T cell receptor beta chains listed next were all sequenced from one sample in a study of control samples from healthy donors and cancer patients. Assay used: immunoSEQ multiplex PCR; TCRdb lists only in-frame clones, some missing. Counted here are fewer than 200,000 clones, roughly 94% occurring once; the ten biggest clones make up 11% to 15%. The source material was PBMCs. These receptors were collected from a man in his fifties or sixties with colorectal cancer.

V and J are TRBV19 and TRBJ2-3, with 7 bases identical to TRBD1. Trimming removed 4 bases from V and 2 bases from J; junction bases left unmatched: 9. Germline-derived CDR1 and CDR2 are LNHDA and SQIVND (reference sequence). This CDR3 is built from 16 residues. The CDR3 coding sequence is TGTGCCAGTAGTAGACGACAGGGTAGAGTCACAGATACGCAGTATTTT. The encoded protein is CASSRRQGRVTDTQYF.

V is TRBV18 and J is TRBJ1-2; D unresolved. CDR1 and CDR2 (germline): KGHSH, LQKENI. This CDR3 contains 15 residues. V was cut by 1 base and J by 5 bases, with 14 bases left in between. This CDR3 is CASSPLDGVGYGYTF. The CDR3 region has the DNA TGTGCCAGCTCACCACTGGACGGAGTAGGATATGGCTACACCTTC. The full variable domain, completed using reference TRBV18 and TRBJ1-2, is NAGVMQNPRHLVRRRGQEARLRCSPMKGHSHVYWYRQLPEEGLKFMVYLQKENIIDESGMPKERFSAEFPKEGPSILRIQQVVRGDSAAYFCASSPLDGVGYGYTFGSGTRLTVV.

The sample holds one count of this clone. The rearrangement links TRBV6-5 to TRBJ2-7; 7 nucleotides align to TRBD1. There are 14 residues in the CDR3. Per germline, CDR1 MNHEY and CDR2 SVGAGI. The junction had 7 bases not matched to a gene; V was cut back by 5 bases and J by 3 bases. Here the CDR3 DNA reads TGTGCCAGCAGTCCACGGACAGGATTCTACGAGCAGTACTTC. This translates into CASSPRTGFYEQYF.

This clone was recorded a few times. The rearrangement uses TRBV7-9 and TRBJ2-1; 10 nucleotides match TRBD2. V lost 1 base and J lost 7; bases outside the gene matches: 13. This CDR3 contains 18 residues. The germline V gene has CDR1 SEHNR and CDR2 FQNEAQ (reference sequence). The CDR3 loop reads CASSLGRALAGSWNEQFF. DNA of the CDR3: TGTGCCAGCAGCTTAGGTAGGGCACTAGCGGGGTCCTGGAATGAGCAGTTCTTC.

This rearrangement joins TRBV3-1 (or the pseudogene TRBV3-2) to TRBJ1-3; no clear D. CDR1 and CDR2 from the germline V gene are LGHDT and YNNKEL (reference sequence). Trimming shortened V by 3 bases and J by 4 bases, and 13 bases separated the two germline ends. CDR3 length: 15 residues. The CDR3 loop is CASSQGFGTGNTIYF. The CDR3, as DNA: TGTGCCAGCAGCCAGGGCTTCGGCACGGGAAACACCATATATTTT.

This chain joins TRBV19 and TRBJ1-6; TRBD1 might be the D (6 bases). Germline-derived CDR1 and CDR2 are LNHDA and SQIVND (reference sequence). V was trimmed by 1 base and J by 4 bases, leaving 8 bases between them. The CDR3 runs 15 residues. In nucleotides, the CDR3 is TGTGCCAGTAGTATAGGGGACACGTATAATTCACCCCTCCACTTT. It translates to CASSIGDTYNSPLHF. The whole variable domain, filled in from reference TRBV19 and TRBJ1-6, reads DGGITQSPKYLFRKEGQNVTLSCEQNLNHDAMYWYRQDPGQGLRLIYYSQIVNDFQKGDIAEGYSVSREKKESFPLTVTSAQKNPTAFYLCASSIGDTYNSPLHFGNGTRLTVT.

The rearrangement uses TRBV30 and TRBJ2-1; D possibly matches TRBD1 or TRBD2 (6 bases each). The ends were cut back, 2 bases at V and 3 bases at J, with 11 bases in the middle. Germline V lookup: CDR1 GTSNPN, CDR2 SVGIG (reference sequence). The CDR3 sequence is 14 residues long. The CDR3 DNA follows: TGTGCCTGGAGTAAGGGGGGCCGCTACAATGAGCAGTTCTTC. Amino acids: CAWSKGGRYNEQFF.

The V call is TRBV24-1, the J call TRBJ2-2; the match to TRBD2 covers 7 bases. Unmatched junction bases numbered 3, after V lost 1 base and J lost 2 bases. Germline assignment: CDR1 KGHDR and CDR2 SFDVKD. The CDR3 covers 16 residues. CDR3 DNA sequence: TGTGCCACCAGTGATTTAGGCGGGGGAAACACCGGGGAGCTGTTTTTT. It is translated as CATSDLGGGNTGELFF.

The V call is TRBV7-2, the J call TRBJ2-5, with D perhaps given as TRBD1 or TRBD2 (5 bases each). This CDR3 is 16 amino acids long. Germline-derived CDR1 and CDR2 are SGHTA and FQGNSA. V was shortened by 5 bases and J by 5 bases, with 21 bases between the two germline ends. The CDR3 reads CASSPGDLGSSETQYF. DNA for the CDR3: TGTGCCAGCAGCCCTGGGGACCTGGGGTCTAGTGAGACCCAGTACTTC.

The CDR3 sequence: CASSSIQGTEAFF. The CDR3 nucleotides are TGTGCCAGCAGTTCGATACAGGGAACTGAAGCTTTCTTT. The rearrangement uses TRBV28 and TRBJ1-1, with D possibly being TRBD1 (6 bases). The CDR3 consists of 13 residues. The V end was cut by 4 bases, the J end by 5 bases, with 11 bases between. Germline assignment: CDR1 MDHEN and CDR2 SYDVKM.

V and J are TRBV19 and TRBJ1-4; D possibly corresponds to TRBD1 (5 bases). Trimming shortened V by 5 bases and J by 2 bases, and 12 bases separated the two germline ends. Germline V gene data show CDR1 as LNHDA and CDR2 as SQIVND (reference sequence). CDR3 length: 15 amino acids. CDR3 nucleotides: TGTGCCAGTAGTGGGGCAGGGTTGACTAATGAAAAACTGTTTTTT. Translated: CASSGAGLTNEKLFF.

This clone has only one observation. The chain is built from TRBV7-9 and TRBJ1-1, with 7 bases identical to TRBD1. Germline CDR1 and CDR2: SEHNR and FQNEAQ (reference sequence). J was trimmed by 11 bases and V by 3 bases; bases with no gene match: 9. The length of the CDR3 is 13 residues. The CDR3 spells CASSLTGPGGAFF. In DNA, the CDR3 is TGTGCCAGCAGCTTGACAGGGCCGGGAGGGGCTTTCTTT.

This chain uses TRBV6-5 with TRBJ2-1; TRBD1 matches 12 bases. J gave up 6 bases and V 4 bases, and 4 bases lay outside the gene matches. CDR1 MNHEY and CDR2 SVGAGI come from the germline V gene. The CDR3 extends over 15 amino acids. The CDR3 loop reads CASSWDRGLFNEQFF. Written as DNA, the CDR3 is TGTGCCAGCAGTTGGGACAGGGGGCTATTCAATGAGCAGTTCTTC.

This clone has only one observation. The chain is built from TRBV3-1 (or the pseudogene TRBV3-2) and TRBJ1-4; the D is unclear. Trimming took off 4 bases at V and 2 bases at J, with 8 bases between the two ends. CDR3 length equals 14 residues. The germline V gene encodes CDR1 LGHDT and CDR2 YNNKEL (reference sequence). CDR3: CASSRGNTNEKLFF. In nucleotides, the CDR3 is TGTGCCAGCAGCCGGGGTAATACTAATGAAAAACTGTTTTTT.

This clone came up once. The gene calls are TRBV11-3 and TRBJ2-1; no definite D call. Per the germline V gene, CDR1 is SGHNT and CDR2 is YENEEA. With 0 bases removed from V and 5 bases from J, the gap between germline ends came to 2 bases. CDR3 size: 12 residues. DNA of the CDR3: TGTGCCAGCAGCTTAGATAACAATGAGCAGTTCTTC. This translates into CASSLDNNEQFF.

This clone was picked up one time. Other DNA sequences within the sample encode an identical CDR3. J is TRBJ2-2 and V is TRBV19, with TRBD2 as a possible D gene (6 bases). With 1 base removed from V and 5 bases from J, the gap between germline ends came to 8 bases. The CDR3 is 14 amino acids. Germline-derived CDR1 and CDR2 are LNHDA and SQIVND (reference sequence). The CDR3 loop is CASSIGGGTGELFF. The CDR3 DNA sequence: TGTGCCAGTAGTATAGGTGGGGGGACCGGGGAGCTGTTTTTT.

CDR3 DNA: TGCGCCAGCAGCTCAGCAGGGGGCGTAAAAGCTTTCTTT. This translates into CASSSAGGVKAFF. The rearrangement uses TRBV5-1 and TRBJ1-1; 8 bases match TRBD1. The CDR3 covers 13 residues. Losses at the gene ends were 3 bases for V and 9 bases for J; bases not matched to a gene: 7. From germline, CDR1 is SGHRS and CDR2 YFSETQ.

This rearrangement joins TRBV15 to TRBJ1-6; D is unclear. The germline V and J ends were trimmed by 0 bases and 6 bases, with 9 bases remaining between them. In germline, CDR1 is LNHNV, CDR2 YYDKDF (reference sequence). CDR3 length: 15 residues. This chain's CDR3 is CATSRDNQVNSPLHF. For the CDR3, the DNA is TGTGCCACCAGCAGAGATAACCAGGTTAATTCACCCCTCCACTTT.

The CDR3 DNA sequence: TGTGCCAGCAGCTCCGGGACGGGATCCTACAATGAGCAGTTCTTC. It is translated as CASSSGTGSYNEQFF. This rearrangement joins TRBV5-6 to TRBJ2-1; TRBD1 or TRBD2 may be the D gene (5 bases each). This CDR3 has 15 residues. The germline V gene encodes CDR1 SGHDT and CDR2 YYEEEE. Trimming removed 3 bases from V and 1 base from J, with 11 bases in between.

The chain has TRBV10-2 and TRBJ1-5, with D tentatively TRBD1 (5 bases). The CDR3 spans 13 residues. Germline V gene sequence: CDR1 WSHSY, CDR2 SAAADI. V shed 6 bases and J shed 5 bases, with 11 bases lying between them. The CDR3 reads CASRGTGDQPQHF. The CDR3, as DNA: TGCGCCAGCAGGGGGACGGGGGATCAGCCCCAGCATTTT.

This clone appeared a single time. The chain joins TRBV5-1 to TRBJ2-6; 7 nucleotides agree with TRBD2. The CDR3 loop spans 19 amino acids. The trim removed 1 base at V and 2 bases at J, leaving 12 bases unmatched. Per germline, CDR1 SGHRS and CDR2 YFSETQ. CDR3 residues: CASSLQGGAGGAGANVLTF. The CDR3 nucleotides are TGCGCCAGCAGCTTGCAGGGAGGGGCCGGCGGGGCTGGGGCCAACGTCCTGACTTTC.

V usage is TRBV5-1 and J usage is TRBJ2-7, with a tentative D call TRBD1 (5 bases). CDR1 and CDR2 (germline): SGHRS, YFSETQ. Trimming removed 5 bases from V and 0 bases from J, with 12 bases in between. This CDR3 is built from 14 residues. The CDR3 nucleotides read TGCGCCAGCAGTCCCGACAGTCCCTCCTACGAGCAGTACTTC. Its translation is CASSPDSPSYEQYF. Filled out from reference TRBV5-1 and TRBJ2-7, the complete variable domain reads KAGVTQTPRYLIKTRGQQVTLSCSPISGHRSVSWYQQTPGQGLQFLFEYFSETQRNKGNFPGRFSGRQFSNSRSEMNVSTLELGDSALYLCASSPDSPSYEQYFGPGTRLTVT.

This sequence joins TRBV3-1 (or the pseudogene TRBV3-2) and TRBJ2-5, with D perhaps matching TRBD1 (6 bases). With 0 bases removed from V and 2 bases from J, the gap between germline ends came to 16 bases. The CDR3 totals 17 residues. Per germline, CDR1 LGHDT and CDR2 YNNKEL (reference sequence). The CDR3 loop reads CASSQEGGRGFQETQYF. DNA for the CDR3: TGTGCCAGCAGCCAAGAAGGAGGCAGGGGCTTTCAAGAGACCCAGTACTTC.

The chain joins TRBV6-5 to TRBJ2-2; D is uncertain. Germline V gene sequence: CDR1 MNHEY, CDR2 SVGAGI. CDR3 size: 15 residues. V gave up 2 bases and J gave up 0 bases, with 7 bases separating them. CDR3 region: CASSYAEPNTGELFF. The DNA for the CDR3 is TGTGCCAGCAGTTACGCAGAGCCGAACACCGGGGAGCTGTTTTTT.

This chain links TRBV2 with TRBJ2-7; 8 nucleotides match TRBD2. CDR3 size: 15 residues. Germline V gives CDR1 SNHLY, CDR2 FYNNEI. V was clipped by 4 bases and J by 3 bases; unmatched bases: 8. The DNA of the CDR3 is TGTGCCAGCAGTGTGTCGGCGGGGGGCAGCTACGAGCAGTACTTC. Translated: CASSVSAGGSYEQYF.

This clone has only a few counts. This sequence joins TRBV27 and TRBJ2-3, with 7 bases that match TRBD2. CDR1 and CDR2 from the germline V gene are MNHEY and SMNVEV (reference sequence). The CDR3 consists of 16 residues. V lost 5 bases, J lost 3 bases, and 11 bases stayed unmatched. CDR3 coding DNA: TGTGCCAGCAGTCCCCTCGGCGGGGGAAGAACAGATACGCAGTATTTT. Amino acids: CASSPLGGGRTDTQYF.